This T cell receptor beta chain is drawn from a study of PD-1 blockade in classical Hodgkin lymphoma. TCRdb keeps only in-frame clones here, not all; method: immunoSEQ multiplex PCR. This table holds about 20,000 clones, 80% found once. This CDR3 contains 20 residues. Indicated time point: cycle 4 day 1 (C4D1), after more than five weeks of nivolumab. Relapse was seen in all patients after autologous stem cell transplantation, and brentuximab vedotin exposure was variable. The rearrangement uses TRBV12-1 and TRBJ2-5; the DNA was not compared with TRBD2, the D call given in the table. TRBV12-1 counts as a pseudogene. This sequence originates from a human donor with classical Hodgkin lymphoma. Sequenced here: peripheral blood mononuclear cells (PBMCs), sampled before the fourth cycle of nivolumab. The CDR3 DNA sequence: TGTGCCAGCAGCTTTTGCGGGACTCCCGGTGGGACTAGCCCCAGAGAGACCCAGTACTTC. Translated: CASSFCGTPGGTSPRETQYF.